This T cell receptor (beta chain) was retrieved from a study of blood T cell repertoires in COVID-19. Study-level information: The samples span acute and convalescent COVID-19 from the United States, Italy and Spain.

V lost 7 bases and J 3 bases, leaving 9 bases between the germline ends. Germline V gene lookup returns CDR1 MNHNY and CDR2 SVGAGI (reference sequence). This CDR3 has 13 residues. This clone was picked up one time. Profiled with immunoSEQ multiplex PCR; TCRdb holds only in-frame clones, not every one. This table has roughly 200,000 clones, roughly 80% appearing once. This TCR was recovered from a man in his forties or fifties with active or convalescent COVID-19. The chain joins TRBV6-6 to TRBJ2-2, with a tentative D call TRBD2 (7 bases). Sequenced input: peripheral blood. The CDR3, as DNA: TGTGCCAGCAAGGGGGGGGACACCGGGGAGCTGTTTTTT. It specifies CASKGGDTGELFF.